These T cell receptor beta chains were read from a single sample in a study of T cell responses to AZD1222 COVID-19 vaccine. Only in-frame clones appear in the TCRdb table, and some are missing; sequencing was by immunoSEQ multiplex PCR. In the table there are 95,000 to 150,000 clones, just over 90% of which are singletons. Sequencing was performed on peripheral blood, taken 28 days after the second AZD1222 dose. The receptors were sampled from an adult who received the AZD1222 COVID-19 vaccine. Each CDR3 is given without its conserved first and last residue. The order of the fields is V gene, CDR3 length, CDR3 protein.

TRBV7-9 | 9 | ASSLVSEQY
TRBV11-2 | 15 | ASSLGGGTLTNQPQH
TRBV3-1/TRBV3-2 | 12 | ASSQGLGGNTIY
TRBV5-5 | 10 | ASSQGRPPEY
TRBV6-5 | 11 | ASRPAIYQPQH
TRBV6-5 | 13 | ASRSGTAMNTEAF
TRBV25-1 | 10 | ASSERYRGYT
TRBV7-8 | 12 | ASSLGRGNYGYT
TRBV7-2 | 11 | ASRTQGRDEAF
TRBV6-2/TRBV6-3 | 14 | ASSYSRLNEDPKLF
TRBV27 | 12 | ASSDSYSGNTIY
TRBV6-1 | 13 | ASSEPFRQVAGYT
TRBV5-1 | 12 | ASSPRQGGVEQY